This T cell receptor beta chain was sequenced during a study of PD-L1 blockade in urothelial cancer. Study in general: Of 28 to 35 patients, some 24 were males with bladder-origin urothelial cancer. The authors examined blood 3 weeks (second dose) and 6 weeks after treatment start.

Spiked synthetic TCR analogs estimated absolute template abundance per PCR. The table came from immunoSEQ multiplex PCR; TCRdb's copy has only in-frame clones and leaves some out. This table holds 80,000 to 130,000 clones, roughly nine tenths found once. Germline-derived CDR1 and CDR2 are LGHNA and YNFKEQ. The CDR3 contains 12 residues. Trimming removed 3 bases from V and 10 bases from J, with 10 bases in between. In its sample, this clone was seen a few times. The sample consisted of PBMCs, taken around atezolizumab (anti-PD-L1) treatment. The receptor was derived from a woman aged 80 or over with urothelial cancer. V usage is TRBV4-2 and J usage is TRBJ1-3, with D hard to call. The CDR3, as DNA: TGTGCCAGCAGCCAGAGCGAGGGAACCATATATTTT. Translating gives CASSQSEGTIYF.